One and the same sample provided the 26 T cell receptor beta chains below, sequenced in a study of blood T cell repertoires in COVID-19. Some clones are missing from TCRdb's copy, which holds only in-frame ones; the method was immunoSEQ multiplex PCR. The repertoire holds approximately 260,000 clones, with about 80% as singletons. The specimen sequenced was peripheral blood. The origin of the receptors is a woman older than 75 with active or convalescent COVID-19.

The CDR3 DNA reads as TGCAGCGTCGGGACTAGCGAAACTGATACGCAGTATTTT. Translating gives CSVGTSETDTQYF. The chain has TRBV29-1 and TRBJ2-3, with 10 bases matching TRBD2. Germline V lookup: CDR1 SQVTM, CDR2 ANQGSEA. The CDR3 totals 13 residues. Trimming took 6 bases from V and 6 from J; bases not matched to a gene: 6.

This chain joins TRBV28 and TRBJ2-7; TRBD2 agrees at 14 bases. The germline V gene has CDR1 MDHEN and CDR2 SYDVKM. The CDR3 covers 16 residues. The J segment lost 6 bases and the V segment lost 6 bases, leaving 10 bases of the junction unmatched. For the CDR3, the DNA is TGTGCCAGCAGCAACCCAGGGACTAGCGGGAGAGGCGAGCAGTACTTC. Its translation is CASSNPGTSGRGEQYF.

CDR3 region: CASRLQGLNGYTF. DNA for the CDR3: TGTGCCAGCAGATTACAGGGGTTGAATGGCTACACCTTC. The rearrangement uses TRBV12-3 or TRBV12-4 and TRBJ1-2, with 7 positions matching TRBD1. The ends lost 6 bases at V and 6 bases at J; junction bases unmatched: 7. This CDR3 has 13 amino acids.

V gene TRBV11-2 combines with J gene TRBJ2-1; possibly TRBD1 for D (5 bases). This CDR3 has 17 residues. The V gene lost 5 bases and the J gene lost 0 bases, with 17 bases spanning the gap. Looked up from germline, CDR1 is SGHAT and CDR2 is FQNNGV. CDR3 DNA sequence: TGTGCCAGCAGCCTACTCAGGGCGGTTTCCTCCTACAATGAGCAGTTCTTC. Protein sequence: CASSLLRAVSSYNEQFF.

V gene TRBV24-1 combines with J gene TRBJ2-2; 9 bases fit TRBD1. CDR3 size: 17 residues. Losses at the gene ends were 2 bases for V and 6 bases for J; bases not matched to a gene: 9. Germline V gives CDR1 KGHDR, CDR2 SFDVKD. In DNA, the CDR3 is TGTGCCACCAGTGATTCCACAGGGGGCGGAAGGTCCGGGGAGCTGTTTTTT. Its protein product is CATSDSTGGGRSGELFF.

The rearrangement links TRBV28 to TRBJ2-5, with 9 bases lining up with TRBD1. Germline CDR1 MDHEN, CDR2 SYDVKM. This CDR3 is 15 amino acids long. J was trimmed by 5 bases and V by 4 bases; bases with no gene match: 8. The CDR3 spells CASSSQGAPRETQYF. The DNA of the CDR3 is TGTGCCAGCAGTTCACAGGGGGCGCCCCGGGAGACCCAGTACTTC.

The chain carries TRBV11-2 and TRBJ2-7; D unclear. The CDR3 is made up of 11 amino acids. Germline V gene data show CDR1 as SGHAT and CDR2 as FQNNGV. V shed 5 bases and J shed 6 bases, with 8 bases lying between them. The CDR3 region is CASSPQVEQYF. The DNA for the CDR3 is TGTGCCAGCAGCCCACAAGTCGAGCAGTACTTC.

J is TRBJ1-5 and V is TRBV19; D is unresolved. V lost 2 bases and J 0 bases, leaving 5 bases between the germline ends. The V gene's germline CDR1 is LNHDA and CDR2 SQIVND (reference sequence). The CDR3 is made up of 14 amino acids. The CDR3 loop is CASSIYNSNQPQHF. The CDR3 DNA is TGTGCCAGTAGTATATATAATAGCAATCAGCCCCAGCATTTT.

The rearrangement uses TRBV19 and TRBJ2-7, with 7 bases that match TRBD2. CDR3 length: 13 residues. Per the germline V gene, CDR1 is LNHDA and CDR2 is SQIVND (reference sequence). V trimming: 4 bases; J trimming: 3 bases; junction bases outside the gene matches: 3. The CDR3 spells CASSTTSFYEQYF. The CDR3 nucleotides are TGTGCCAGTAGTACGACTAGCTTCTACGAGCAGTACTTC.

V is TRBV12-5 and J is TRBJ1-5; TRBD1 is a possible D gene (6 bases). Trimming removed 7 bases from V and 5 bases from J, with 18 bases in between. The CDR3 runs 15 residues. Germline V gene lookup returns CDR1 LGHNT and CDR2 FRNRAP. The CDR3 DNA reads as TGTGCTAGTGACAGGGTCAGGGATCCTTATCAGCCCCAGCATTTT. It is translated as CASDRVRDPYQPQHF.

The rearrangement joins TRBV5-6 to TRBJ1-2; tentatively, D is TRBD1 (5 bases). Germline CDR1 SGHDT, CDR2 YYEEEE. Between the trimmed V and J ends, which lost 4 bases and 9 bases, there was a span of 16 bases. The CDR3 runs to 13 residues. The CDR3 sequence: CASSTWDLISYTF. The CDR3 coding sequence is TGTGCCAGCAGCACCTGGGACTTAATCAGCTACACCTTC.

The chain is built from TRBV6-2 or TRBV6-3 and TRBJ2-3, with TRBD2 matching over 12 bases. The CDR3 is made up of 21 amino acids. V shed 2 bases, J shed 2 bases, and the junction held 17 bases outside the gene matches. Germline V gene data show CDR1 as MNHEY and CDR2 as SVGEGT. CDR3 amino acids: CASSYPNVGTSGSLLTDTQYF. In DNA, the CDR3 is TGTGCCAGCAGTTACCCCAATGTTGGGACTAGCGGGTCTCTCCTCACAGATACGCAGTATTTT.

The chain joins TRBV6-5 to TRBJ1-4; 7 positions agree with TRBD1. The length of the CDR3 is 14 residues. Germline assignment: CDR1 MNHEY and CDR2 SVGAGI. The junction had 5 bases not matched to a gene; V was cut back by 6 bases and J by 4 bases. The DNA of the CDR3 is TGTGCCAGCAGGCTACAGGGGAGTAATGAAAAACTGTTTTTT. Its translation is CASRLQGSNEKLFF.

The CDR3 here is CASSLSVAGEDTQYF. The DNA of the CDR3 is TGTGCCAGCAGCTTATCTGTAGCGGGAGAGGATACGCAGTATTTT. This chain uses TRBV7-9 with TRBJ2-3; 9 nucleotides match TRBD2. Germline-derived CDR1 and CDR2 are SEHNR and FQNEAQ (reference sequence). With V trimmed by 2 bases and J by 6 bases, 6 bases remained unmatched. The CDR3 runs 15 residues.

This clone was recorded a few times. This rearrangement joins TRBV7-9 to TRBJ1-2; D ambiguous. The V gene lost 1 base and the J gene lost 7 bases, with 10 bases spanning the gap. From germline, CDR1 is SEHNR and CDR2 FQNEAQ (reference sequence). The CDR3 extends over 13 amino acids. CDR3 protein: CASSLGGGFGYTF. The CDR3 DNA sequence: TGTGCCAGCAGCTTAGGTGGAGGGTTTGGCTACACCTTC.

The chain joins TRBV6-4 to TRBJ1-6, with D tentatively TRBD1 (5 bases). The germline gives CDR1 MRHNA, CDR2 SNTAGT. The germline V and J ends were trimmed by 0 bases and 9 bases, with 9 bases remaining between them. This CDR3 has 14 amino acids. CDR3 sequence: CASSDSTVGSPLHF. The CDR3 region has the DNA TGTGCCAGCAGTGACTCGACAGTAGGTTCACCCCTCCACTTT.

The rearrangement joins TRBV5-4 to TRBJ2-1, with D possibly matching TRBD2 (7 bases). The CDR3 length is 18 residues. V gave up 1 base and J gave up 0 bases, with 17 bases separating them. Germline lookup yields CDR1 SGHNT and CDR2 YYREEE (reference sequence). CDR3 in DNA: TGTGCCAGCAGCTTGAGGTGGGGGGGGCAGGCCTCCTACAATGAGCAGTTCTTC. This gives the protein CASSLRWGGQASYNEQFF. The full variable domain, its missing parts supplied by reference TRBV5-4 and TRBJ2-1, is ETGVTQSPTHLIKTRGQQVTLRCSSQSGHNTVSWYQQALGQGPQFIFQYYREEENGRGNFPPRFSGLQFPNYSSELNVNALELDDSALYLCASSLRWGGQASYNEQFFGPGTRLTVL.

This chain uses TRBV28 with TRBJ2-1, with TRBD1 matching 9 bases. The V gene's germline CDR1 is MDHEN and CDR2 SYDVKM. V dropped 5 bases and J dropped 7; count of bases not matched to a gene: 9. This CDR3 is built from 15 residues. CDR3 bases: TGTGCCAGCAGTGGCCCCGGGACAGGGCAGAATGAGCAGTTCTTC. Protein product: CASSGPGTGQNEQFF.

The chain joins TRBV27 to TRBJ1-5; D remains unclear. This CDR3 is built from 15 residues. Per the germline V gene, CDR1 is MNHEY and CDR2 is SMNVEV (reference sequence). Trimming pared 3 bases from V and 0 bases from J, leaving 9 bases between. The CDR3 spells CASSLGTYSNQPQHF. The DNA for the CDR3 is TGTGCCAGCAGTTTGGGCACCTATAGCAATCAGCCCCAGCATTTT.

Points on this clone: One end of the junction varies from germline; a read error may be responsible. The rearrangement links TRBV6-1 to TRBJ2-1; D possibly corresponds to TRBD2 (5 bases). In germline, CDR1 is MNHNS, CDR2 SASEGT. This CDR3 is built from 13 residues. In DNA form, the CDR3 reads TGTGCCAGCAGTGAATCGACCAGGACTGGGTTGGTCTTC. It translates to CASSESTRTGLVF.

The chain is built from TRBV28 and TRBJ1-3; D may be TRBD1 (6 bases). Per the germline V gene, CDR1 is MDHEN and CDR2 is SYDVKM. This CDR3 has 14 residues. Deletions cut 8 bases from V and 4 bases from J, with 15 bases between. The CDR3 loop is CASGPTGRGNTIYF. The CDR3 DNA is TGTGCCAGCGGGCCGACAGGTCGCGGAAACACCATATATTTT. Together with reference TRBV28 and TRBJ1-3, the CDR3 gives the full variable domain: DVKVTQSSRYLVKRTGEKVFLECVQDMDHENMFWYRQDPGLGLRLIYFSYDVKMKEKGDIPEGYSVSREKKERFSLILESASTNQTSMYLCASGPTGRGNTIYFGEGSWLTVV.

The chain carries TRBV19 and TRBJ2-2, with 14 bases identical to TRBD2. V trimming: 10 bases; J trimming: 5 bases; junction bases outside the gene matches: 9. Germline CDR1 reads LNHDA; CDR2 reads SQIVND (reference sequence). This CDR3 has 16 residues. CDR3: CATQGLAGVYTGELFF. The CDR3 coding sequence is TGTGCCACCCAGGGACTAGCGGGAGTGTATACCGGGGAGCTGTTTTTT.

The V gene is TRBV5-1, the J gene TRBJ2-3, with a weak D call TRBD2 (5 bases). The CDR3 runs to 12 residues. Germline CDR1 reads SGHRS; CDR2 reads YFSETQ. The V and J ends lost 0 bases and 10 bases respectively, with 9 bases between them. In DNA, the CDR3 is TGCGCCAGCAGCTTGGCCGGGATCTCGCAGTATTTT. This sequence encodes CASSLAGISQYF.

This clone has just one count. The rearrangement links TRBV3-1 (or the pseudogene TRBV3-2) to TRBJ1-5; D might be TRBD1 (5 bases). Germline V gene data show CDR1 as LGHDT and CDR2 as YNNKEL (reference sequence). The CDR3 is made up of 14 amino acids. V was trimmed by 1 base and J by 2 bases, leaving 6 bases between them. This CDR3 reads CASSQAQGNQPQHF. CDR3 nucleotide sequence: TGTGCCAGCAGCCAAGCACAGGGCAATCAGCCCCAGCATTTT.

The J gene is TRBJ1-4, the V gene TRBV28, with D possibly matching TRBD1 (6 bases). The CDR3 totals 14 residues. Germline V gene sequence: CDR1 MDHEN, CDR2 SYDVKM. With 3 bases removed from V and 5 bases from J, the gap between germline ends came to 10 bases. CDR3 protein: CASSFLGANEKLFF. The CDR3 DNA follows: TGTGCCAGCAGTTTTTTGGGGGCAAATGAAAAACTGTTTTTT.

A remark on this clone: One end of the junction varies from germline; a read error may be responsible. CDR3 residues: CASSPDRGF. CDR3 nucleotide sequence: TGTGCCAGCAGCCCGGACAGAGGGTTT. The chain carries TRBV28 and TRBJ1-1, with D tentatively TRBD1 (6 bases). This CDR3 has 9 residues. The germline CDR1 and CDR2 sequences are MDHEN and SYDVKM.